This T cell receptor beta chain was profiled in a study of blood T cell repertoires in COVID-19. As for the study in general: Specimens from acute and convalescent COVID-19 originated in the United States, Italy and Spain.

Sequencing used immunoSEQ multiplex PCR; TCRdb keeps in-frame clones, though not all of them. The sample contains hundreds of thousands of clones, around 89% of which appear only once. The clonotype comes from a woman aged 45-59 years who had recovered from COVID-19. Specimen: PBMCs or T cells enriched from blood (not recorded which).

The CDR3 loop is CARSASGRFWEQYF. CDR3 nucleotide sequence: TGTGCCAGGTCGGCTAGCGGGAGATTCTGGGAGCAGTACTTC. The rearrangement joins TRBV11-3 to TRBJ2-7, with TRBD2 identical over 10 bases. This CDR3 region has 14 residues. The J segment lost 7 bases and the V segment lost 9 bases, leaving 12 bases of the junction unmatched. Germline V CDR1 and CDR2: SGHNT, YENEEA.